The following is a T cell receptor beta chain sequence with its context. The germline CDR1 and CDR2 sequences are SGHTS and YDEGEE. With V trimmed by 3 bases and J by 12 bases, 7 bases remained unmatched. The CDR3 sequence is 13 residues long. These data belong to a study of glioma-infiltrating T cells after dendritic cell vaccination. Time point of the sample: after dendritic cell vaccination, including at tumor progression/relapse. PBMC sampling occurred before vaccination, two weeks after the third dose, and at progression. Clones were read by immunoSEQ multiplex PCR, and TCRdb kept only the in-frame ones, dropping some. The table records around 90,000 clones, over 75% of them present only once.

The V gene is TRBV5-8, the J gene TRBJ2-2, with TRBD2 matching 8 bases. The sequence was obtained from a human donor with glioblastoma. This specimen was blood, taken after dendritic cell vaccination. CDR3: CASSWGLDGQLFF. The DNA for the CDR3 is TGTGCCAGCAGCTGGGGACTAGACGGCCAGCTGTTTTTT.